The following is a T cell receptor (beta chain) sequence with its context. Antigen specificity is unknown. The data stem from a study of beta chain features in type 1 diabetes. Study-level results: Sampled from patients, naive, central memory and Treg TCRB repertoires appeared more similar than those sampled from healthy donors. TCRB CDR3 length was moderately but significantly reduced in all four CD4+ subsets of Type 1 diabetes patients.

The collection from each donor was one heparinised blood draw averaging approximately 110 mL. A CD45RO/CCR7/CD25/CD127/CD95/CD27 panel sorted naive, central memory, regulatory and stem cell-like memory CD4+ cells. Since all of the isolated RNA was reverse transcribed, expressed TCRB transcripts were what got sequenced. Clones were sequenced by immunoSEQ multiplex PCR, and TCRdb holds only the in-frame ones, with some missing. Here the sample spans 640,000 or so clones, 11% to 15% being singletons. The material sequenced was naive CD4+ T cells from blood. The origin of this receptor is a man younger than 35 with type 1 diabetes.

The CDR3 DNA reads as TGTGCCAGCACCAACGGGGGCTTCGATGGCTACACCTTC. This gives the protein CASTNGGFDGYTF. The chain links TRBV28 to TRBJ1-2, with D maybe TRBD1 (6 bases). CDR3 length equals 13 residues. Between the trimmed V and J ends, which lost 7 bases and 6 bases, there was a span of 15 bases. Germline V gene data show CDR1 as MDHEN and CDR2 as SYDVKM.